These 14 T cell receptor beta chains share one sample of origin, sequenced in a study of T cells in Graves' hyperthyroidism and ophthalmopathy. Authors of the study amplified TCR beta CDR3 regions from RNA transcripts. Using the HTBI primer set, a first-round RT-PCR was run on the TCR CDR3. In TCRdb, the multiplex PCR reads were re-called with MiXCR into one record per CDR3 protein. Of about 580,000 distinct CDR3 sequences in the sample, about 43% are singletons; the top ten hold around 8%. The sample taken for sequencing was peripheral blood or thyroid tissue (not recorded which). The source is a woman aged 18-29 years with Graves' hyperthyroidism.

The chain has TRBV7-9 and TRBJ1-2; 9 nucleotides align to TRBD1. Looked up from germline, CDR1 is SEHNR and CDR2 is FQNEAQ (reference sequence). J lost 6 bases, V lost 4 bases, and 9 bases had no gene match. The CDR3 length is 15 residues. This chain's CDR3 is CASSSPRTGEDGYTF. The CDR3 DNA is TGTGCCAGCAGCTCACCGCGGACAGGGGAGGATGGCTACACCTTC.

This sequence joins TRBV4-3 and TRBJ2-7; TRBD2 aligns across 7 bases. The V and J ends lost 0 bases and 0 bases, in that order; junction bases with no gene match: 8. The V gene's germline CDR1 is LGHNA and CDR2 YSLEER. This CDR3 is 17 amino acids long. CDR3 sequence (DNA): TGCGCCAGCAGCCAAGATCTGCCTAGCGGAAACTCCTACGAGCAGTACTTC. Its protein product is CASSQDLPSGNSYEQYF.

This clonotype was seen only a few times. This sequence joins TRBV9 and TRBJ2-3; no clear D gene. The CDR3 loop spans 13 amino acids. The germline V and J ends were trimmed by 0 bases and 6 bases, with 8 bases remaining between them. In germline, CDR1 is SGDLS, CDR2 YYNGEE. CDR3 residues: CASSVEVRDTQYF. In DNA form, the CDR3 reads TGTGCCAGCAGCGTAGAGGTTCGGGATACGCAGTATTTT.

The CDR3 reads CASSRGPMNTEAFF. CDR3 sequence (DNA): TGTGCCAGCAGCAGGGGGCCTATGAACACTGAAGCTTTCTTT. The gene calls are TRBV6-1 and TRBJ1-1; 8 nucleotides align to TRBD1. Germline V CDR1 and CDR2: MNHNS, SASEGT. Unmatched junction bases numbered 3, after V lost 6 bases and J lost 0 bases. This CDR3 contains 14 residues.

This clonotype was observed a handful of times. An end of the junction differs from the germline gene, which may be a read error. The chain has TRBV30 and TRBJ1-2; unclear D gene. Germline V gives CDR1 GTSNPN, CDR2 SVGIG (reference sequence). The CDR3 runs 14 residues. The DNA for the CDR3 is TGTGCGTGGAGTATGGGGATCCCCAGCTATGGCTACACCTTC. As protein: CAWSMGIPSYGYTF. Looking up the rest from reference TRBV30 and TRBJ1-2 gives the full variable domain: SQTIHQWPATLVQPVGSPLSLECTVEGTSNPNLYWYRQAAGRGLQLLFYSVGIGQISSEVPQNLSASRPQDRQFILSSKKLLLSDSGFYLCAWSMGIPSYGYTFGSGTRLTVV.

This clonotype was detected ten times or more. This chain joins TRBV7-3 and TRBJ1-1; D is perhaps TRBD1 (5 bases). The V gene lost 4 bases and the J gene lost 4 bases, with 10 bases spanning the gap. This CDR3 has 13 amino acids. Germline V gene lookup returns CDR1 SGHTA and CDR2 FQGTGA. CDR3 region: CASSSSGATEAFF. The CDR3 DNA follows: TGTGCCAGCAGCTCCTCCGGGGCCACTGAAGCTTTCTTT.

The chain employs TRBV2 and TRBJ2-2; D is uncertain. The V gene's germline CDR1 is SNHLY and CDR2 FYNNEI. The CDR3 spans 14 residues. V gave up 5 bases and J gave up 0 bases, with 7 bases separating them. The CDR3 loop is CASSRSTNTGELFF. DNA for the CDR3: TGTGCCAGCAGTAGGAGCACGAACACCGGGGAGCTGTTTTTT.

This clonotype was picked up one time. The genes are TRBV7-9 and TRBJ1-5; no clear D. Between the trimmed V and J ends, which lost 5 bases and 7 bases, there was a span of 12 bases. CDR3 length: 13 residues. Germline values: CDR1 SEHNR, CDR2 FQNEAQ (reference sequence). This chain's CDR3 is CASSQGRVQPQHF. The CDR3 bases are TGTGCCAGCAGCCAAGGGAGGGTGCAGCCCCAGCATTTT.

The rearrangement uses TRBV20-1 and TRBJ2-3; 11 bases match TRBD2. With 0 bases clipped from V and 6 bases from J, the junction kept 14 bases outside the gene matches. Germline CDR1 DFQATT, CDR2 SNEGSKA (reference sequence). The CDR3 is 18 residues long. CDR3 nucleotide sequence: TGCAGTGCTAGAGATGCAGTTCGAGGTAGCGGGAGGGGCGATACGCAGTATTTT. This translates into CSARDAVRGSGRGDTQYF.

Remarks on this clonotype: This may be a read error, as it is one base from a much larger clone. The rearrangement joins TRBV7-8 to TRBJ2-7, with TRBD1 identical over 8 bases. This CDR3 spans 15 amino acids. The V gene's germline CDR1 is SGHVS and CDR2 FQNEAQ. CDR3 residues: CANSPGQGPRYEQYF. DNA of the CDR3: TGTGCCAACAGCCCCGGACAGGGCCCCCGCTACGAGCAGTACTTC.

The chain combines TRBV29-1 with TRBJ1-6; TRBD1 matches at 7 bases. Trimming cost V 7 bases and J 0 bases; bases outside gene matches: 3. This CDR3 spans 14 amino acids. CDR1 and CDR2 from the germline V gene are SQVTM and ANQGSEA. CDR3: CSAGQASYNSPLHF. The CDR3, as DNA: TGCAGCGCAGGACAGGCCTCCTATAATTCACCCCTCCACTTT.

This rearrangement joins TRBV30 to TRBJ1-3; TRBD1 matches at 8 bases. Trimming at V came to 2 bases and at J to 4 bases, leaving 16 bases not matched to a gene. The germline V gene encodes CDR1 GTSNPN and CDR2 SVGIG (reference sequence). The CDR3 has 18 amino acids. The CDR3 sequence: CAWSRGQGGYSVGNTIYF. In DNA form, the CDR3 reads TGTGCCTGGAGTAGAGGACAGGGAGGATACTCTGTCGGAAACACCATATATTTT.

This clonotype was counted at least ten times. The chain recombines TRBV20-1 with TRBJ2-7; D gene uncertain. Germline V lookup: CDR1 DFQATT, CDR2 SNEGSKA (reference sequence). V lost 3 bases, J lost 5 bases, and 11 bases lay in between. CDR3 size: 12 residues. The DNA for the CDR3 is TGCAGTGCTAGGAGGCTAGTTCACGAGCAGTACTTC. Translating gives CSARRLVHEQYF.

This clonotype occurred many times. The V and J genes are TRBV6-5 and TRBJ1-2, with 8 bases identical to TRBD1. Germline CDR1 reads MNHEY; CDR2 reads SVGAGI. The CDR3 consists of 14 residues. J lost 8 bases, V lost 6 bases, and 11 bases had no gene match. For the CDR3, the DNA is TGTGCCAGCAGAGTATCCGGGACAGGTAGAGGCTACACCTTC. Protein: CASRVSGTGRGYTF.